This TCR beta chain was captured in a study of blood T cell repertoires in COVID-19. About the research overall: Sample material is recorded as cDNA or gDNA derived from T cells, B-cell-depleted T cells, or PBMCs.

The CDR3 has 16 residues. Germline V gives CDR1 SGHTS, CDR2 YDEGEE. V lost 3 bases, J lost 5 bases, and 10 bases stayed unmatched. This table comes from immunoSEQ multiplex PCR, and its TCRdb copy is limited to in-frame clones, with some not included. The data show some 140,000 clones, about four fifths seen once. The receptor's source is a man older than 75 with acute or convalescent COVID-19. Sequencing was done on a sample of peripheral blood. The rearrangement links TRBV5-8 to TRBJ1-4; 7 bases line up with TRBD1. As DNA, the CDR3 is TGTGCCAGCAGCTCCCCCACGACAGGGTGGAATGAAAAACTGTTTTTT. Protein product: CASSSPTTGWNEKLFF.